The 9 T cell receptor beta chains below all came from one sample that was sequenced in a study of cytotoxic CD8 clonotypes in ibrutinib-treated CLL. Here immunoSEQ multiplex PCR was the method, and the copy in TCRdb shows in-frame clones only, minus some. The data hold 150,000 to 200,000 clones, with around 84% observed a single time. The source material was PBMCs, sampled after 12 months of ibrutinib treatment. The receptors shown here come from a human donor with chronic lymphocytic leukemia.

This clone was seen a single time. This chain connects TRBV6-5 to TRBJ2-1; 13 nucleotides line up with TRBD2. Germline-derived CDR1 and CDR2 are MNHEY and SVGAGI. The CDR3 is made up of 15 amino acids. V was clipped by 4 bases and J by 8 bases; unmatched bases: 5. The CDR3 DNA is TGTGCCAGCAGTTCCGGGACTAGCGGGATCGATGAGCAGTTCTTC. Translated, it gives CASSSGTSGIDEQFF.

The chain combines TRBV11-2 with TRBJ1-2; 7 positions match TRBD1. Trimming at V came to 0 bases and at J to 4 bases, leaving 5 bases not matched to a gene. Germline V gives CDR1 SGHAT, CDR2 FQNNGV. The CDR3 is made up of 15 amino acids. In DNA form, the CDR3 reads TGTGCCAGCAGCTTAGATCAAGGGGGCCGCTATGGCTACACCTTC. The encoded protein is CASSLDQGGRYGYTF.

The chain recombines TRBV7-2 with TRBJ2-5, with D perhaps TRBD1 or TRBD2 (5 bases each). From germline, CDR1 is SGHTA and CDR2 FQGNSA. Trimming cost V 2 bases and J 5 bases, with 9 bases left between them. The CDR3 has 13 amino acids. DNA of the CDR3: TGTGCCAGCAGCTTATGGGGGTTTGAGACCCAGTACTTC. Protein product: CASSLWGFETQYF.

The rearrangement joins TRBV6-5 to TRBJ2-1, with 8 bases identical to TRBD2. J was trimmed by 8 bases and V by 6 bases; bases with no gene match: 9. The CDR3 covers 14 residues. The V gene's germline CDR1 is MNHEY and CDR2 SVGAGI. The CDR3 bases are TGTGCCAGCAGACCGGGACTAGGTCGCTATGAGCAGTTCTTC. Translating gives CASRPGLGRYEQFF.

V gene TRBV5-1 combines with J gene TRBJ2-7; D gene ambiguous. Germline CDR1 SGHRS, CDR2 YFSETQ. This CDR3 is built from 13 residues. Trimming removed 1 base at V and 1 base at J, with 6 bases between. This CDR3 is CASSLLQSYEQYF. CDR3 DNA: TGCGCCAGCAGCTTGTTACAGTCCTACGAGCAGTACTTC. Complete variable domain (other parts from reference TRBV5-1 and TRBJ2-7): KAGVTQTPRYLIKTRGQQVTLSCSPISGHRSVSWYQQTPGQGLQFLFEYFSETQRNKGNFPGRFSGRQFSNSRSEMNVSTLELGDSALYLCASSLLQSYEQYFGPGTRLTVT.

The chain couples TRBV7-9 to TRBJ2-2; TRBD1 or TRBD2 may be the D gene (5 bases each). The germline V gene encodes CDR1 SEHNR and CDR2 FQNEAQ (reference sequence). The CDR3 is 15 amino acids. V was shortened by 5 bases and J by 4 bases, with 14 bases between the two germline ends. As DNA, the CDR3 is TGTGCCAGCAGCGCAAGGGGTCGGGGCACCGGGGAGCTGTTTTTT. It is translated as CASSARGRGTGELFF. The full variable domain, in which reference TRBV7-9 and TRBJ2-2 provide the parts outside the CDR3, is DTGVSQNPRHKITKRGQNVTFRCDPISEHNRLYWYRQTLGQGPEFLTYFQNEAQLEKSRLLSDRFSAERPKGSFSTLEIQRTEQGDSAMYLCASSARGRGTGELFFGEGSRLTVL.

This chain links TRBV9 with TRBJ2-5; 10 bases are a match to TRBD2. V trimming: 3 bases; J trimming: 4 bases; junction bases outside the gene matches: 9. The CDR3 sequence is 16 residues long. Per the germline V gene, CDR1 is SGDLS and CDR2 is YYNGEE. The CDR3, as DNA: TGTGCCAGCAGCGGTCAGCGGGGGGGCCCCCCAGAGACCCAGTACTTC. It codes for CASSGQRGGPPETQYF.

This clone was picked up a small number of times. This chain joins TRBV28 and TRBJ1-2; no definite D call. CDR3 size: 14 residues. V was trimmed by 6 bases and J by 4 bases, leaving 15 bases between them. Germline CDR1 and CDR2: MDHEN and SYDVKM. CDR3 DNA sequence: TGTGCCAGCAGCCGCTCGGTGGGAGGCTATGGCTACACCTTC. It codes for CASSRSVGGYGYTF.

The chain uses TRBV4-3 and TRBJ2-5; a possible D gene is TRBD1 (5 bases). The germline V gene encodes CDR1 LGHNA and CDR2 YSLEER. Trimming removed 2 bases from V and 4 bases from J, with 14 bases in between. This CDR3 has 15 amino acids. The CDR3 DNA sequence: TGCGCCAGCAGCCAAAGGGGCGGAGTCGGAGAGACCCAGTACTTC. Its protein is CASSQRGGVGETQYF.